Following are 12 T cell receptor beta chains from one sample sequenced in a study of cytomegalovirus exposure and HLA in healthy donors. Primers included in the PCR were 60 Vbeta and 13 Jbeta primers. Clones were sequenced by immunoSEQ multiplex PCR, and TCRdb holds only the in-frame ones, with some missing. The sample has some 130,000 clones, almost 85% seen once. The sample was PBMCs. Receptor source: a boy between 2 and 15 years old in good health and CMV-seronegative.

This chain connects TRBV7-6 to TRBJ2-1, with D unclear. V was shortened by 4 bases and J by 4 bases, with 14 bases between the two germline ends. This CDR3 region has 15 residues. Germline V lookup: CDR1 SGHVS, CDR2 FNYEAQ. The CDR3 loop is CASSSLEWSYNEQFF. CDR3 nucleotides: TGTGCCAGCAGCTCTCTAGAGTGGTCGTACAATGAGCAGTTCTTC.

The chain joins TRBV5-6 to TRBJ1-2; 7 bases are shared with TRBD1. Germline V gene data show CDR1 as SGHDT and CDR2 as YYEEEE. V dropped 4 bases and J dropped 2; count of bases not matched to a gene: 8. The CDR3 is 15 residues long. The CDR3 DNA is TGTGCCAGCAGCGCGGAGGGGACAGACAACTATGGCTACACCTTC. Amino acid sequence: CASSAEGTDNYGYTF.

The gene calls are TRBV29-1 and TRBJ1-1; D possibly corresponds to TRBD1 (5 bases). Germline V lookup: CDR1 SQVTM, CDR2 ANQGSEA. The CDR3 runs 12 residues. With 7 bases removed from V and 1 base from J, the gap between germline ends came to 10 bases. CDR3 protein: CSAVQGNTEAFF. The CDR3 DNA follows: TGCAGCGCCGTCCAGGGGAACACTGAAGCTTTCTTT.

CDR3 sequence (DNA): TGTGCCAGCGGCCCCCCTGGGACATTCGGTGAGCAGTTCTTC. It encodes CASGPPGTFGEQFF. V usage is TRBV7-9 and J usage is TRBJ2-1; D is perhaps TRBD1 (6 bases). Trimming took off 8 bases at V and 9 bases at J, with 20 bases between the two ends. The germline V gene encodes CDR1 SEHNR and CDR2 FQNEAQ (reference sequence). The CDR3 has 14 residues.

As concerns this clone: This specimen includes other DNA sequences encoding the same CDR3. This sequence joins TRBV10-3 and TRBJ2-3; 11 bases are a match to TRBD2. The V gene's germline CDR1 is ENHRY and CDR2 SYGVKD. Trimming took 11 bases from V and 3 from J; bases not matched to a gene: 13. The CDR3 covers 16 residues. The CDR3 sequence: CAAQGRGLAETDTQYF. The CDR3 DNA sequence: TGTGCCGCCCAAGGTCGGGGACTAGCGGAAACAGATACGCAGTATTTT.

The chain links TRBV7-9 to TRBJ2-2; a weak D match, TRBD2 (6 bases). The CDR3 spans 15 residues. V dropped 3 bases and J dropped 1 base, with 9 bases sitting between them. The germline V gene encodes CDR1 SEHNR and CDR2 FQNEAQ (reference sequence). The DNA for the CDR3 is TGTGCCAGCAGCTTTGGAGGGGTGAACACCGGGGAGCTGTTTTTT. Translating it yields CASSFGGVNTGELFF.

The genes are TRBV27 and TRBJ1-4, with 9 bases identical to TRBD1. V was pared by 6 bases and J by 7 bases, with 6 bases of the junction left unmatched. This CDR3 spans 14 amino acids. Germline CDR1 and CDR2: MNHEY and SMNVEV (reference sequence). The DNA of the CDR3 is TGTGCCAGCAGCCCGGACAGGGGAGGTGAAAAACTGTTTTTT. Translation: CASSPDRGGEKLFF.

This clone was seen a single time. The chain carries TRBV6-4 and TRBJ2-2; maybe TRBD1 (6 bases). The CDR3 covers 14 residues. Germline V lookup: CDR1 MRHNA, CDR2 SNTAGT. The V and J ends lost 4 bases and 2 bases respectively, with 8 bases between them. CDR3: CASSGQENTGELFF. DNA of the CDR3: TGTGCCAGCAGTGGACAGGAAAACACCGGGGAGCTGTTTTTT.

The chain combines TRBV19 with TRBJ1-1; TRBD1 is a possible D gene (6 bases). V was clipped by 8 bases and J by 1 base, with 20 bases between them. This CDR3 contains 16 residues. Germline CDR1 is LNHDA and CDR2 is SQIVND (reference sequence). The CDR3 DNA reads TGTGCCAGTTGTGGCCCCCTCTCGGACAGGAACACTGAAGCTTTCTTT. Its protein product is CASCGPLSDRNTEAFF.

The gene calls are TRBV29-1 and TRBJ2-3; 15 nucleotides agree with TRBD2. V was pared by 5 bases and J by 8 bases, with 8 bases of the junction left unmatched. Germline CDR1 and CDR2: SQVTM and ANQGSEA. This CDR3 region has 15 residues. The CDR3 nucleotides are TGCAGCGTTACAGGACTAGCGGGAGGGCCGGGTACGCAGTATTTT. Residues: CSVTGLAGGPGTQYF.

The V and J genes are TRBV27 and TRBJ2-1; 15 bases are shared with TRBD2. V trimming: 10 bases; J trimming: 7 bases; junction bases outside the gene matches: 11. Germline lookup yields CDR1 MNHEY and CDR2 SMNVEV (reference sequence). The CDR3 runs 16 residues. Here the CDR3 reads CATLGLAGGWGNEQFF. The CDR3, as DNA: TGTGCCACCTTGGGACTAGCGGGAGGTTGGGGGAATGAGCAGTTCTTC.

Here the CDR3 reads CASSPRLDRPQHF. CDR3 DNA: TGTGCCAGCAGTCCTCGATTGGACAGGCCCCAGCATTTT. The genes are TRBV27 and TRBJ1-5; TRBD1 might be the D (6 bases). V was shortened by 5 bases and J by 9 bases, with 14 bases between the two germline ends. Germline V CDR1 and CDR2: MNHEY, SMNVEV (reference sequence). The CDR3 runs to 13 residues.